Listed here are 16 T cell receptor beta chains from one sample, sequenced in a study of blood T cell repertoires in COVID-19. The method was immunoSEQ multiplex PCR; TCRdb's version includes in-frame clones alone and lacks a portion of them. Among roughly 70,000 clones, roughly 84% were seen once, and the ten largest hold under 4%. Sequencing was carried out using peripheral blood. These TCRs come from a man in his 70s with acute or convalescent COVID-19.

The chain is built from TRBV7-8 and TRBJ2-1; TRBD2 matches 8 bases. From germline, CDR1 is SGHVS and CDR2 FQNEAQ. The trim removed 2 bases at V and 0 bases at J, leaving 0 bases unmatched. The CDR3 covers 15 residues. CDR3 loop: CASSLSGSSYNEQFF. The CDR3 nucleotides are TGTGCCAGCAGCTTAAGCGGGAGCTCCTACAATGAGCAGTTCTTC.

The gene calls are TRBV7-2 and TRBJ1-5; 7 bases are a match to TRBD1. V shed 2 bases and J 3 bases; nucleotides not matched to a gene: 10. The CDR3 is 17 residues long. The germline gives CDR1 SGHTA, CDR2 FQGNSA. CDR3 DNA sequence: TGTGCCAGCAGCTTATTCCCCCGCGACAGGGACAATCAGCCCCAGCATTTT. Its translation is CASSLFPRDRDNQPQHF.

V gene TRBV5-1 combines with J gene TRBJ1-1; possible D gene TRBD1, 5 bases. The CDR3 contains 15 residues. Germline V gene sequence: CDR1 SGHRS, CDR2 YFSETQ. Trimming took 0 bases from V and 0 from J, leaving 9 bases between them. The DNA of the CDR3 is TGCGCCAGCAGCTTGGCGGGGGGTGTGAACACTGAAGCTTTCTTT. Its translation: CASSLAGGVNTEAFF.

A remark on this clone: Other DNA sequences in the same sample also yield this CDR3. The chain joins TRBV7-3 to TRBJ1-5; possibly TRBD1 for D (5 bases). CDR3 size: 13 residues. In germline, CDR1 is SGHTA, CDR2 FQGTGA. Trimming cost V 4 bases and J 7 bases, with 11 bases left between them. The CDR3 protein is CASSWAGGQPQHF. The CDR3 DNA follows: TGTGCCAGCAGCTGGGCGGGGGGGCAGCCCCAGCATTTT.

The chain joins TRBV2 to TRBJ1-4, with a weak D call TRBD1 (5 bases). The V end lost 5 bases, the J end lost 0 bases, and 10 bases lay between the germline ends. The length of the CDR3 is 15 residues. Germline V gene data show CDR1 as SNHLY and CDR2 as FYNNEI. In nucleotides, the CDR3 is TGTGCCAGCAGTCGAACAGGAGCAACTAATGAAAAACTGTTTTTT. Translating gives CASSRTGATNEKLFF.

The chain employs TRBV30 and TRBJ2-5; 7 bases agree with TRBD1. Looked up from germline, CDR1 is GTSNPN and CDR2 is SVGIG (reference sequence). J was trimmed by 12 bases and V by 3 bases; bases with no gene match: 16. The CDR3 covers 14 residues. In DNA, the CDR3 is TGTGCCTGGAGCCCAGGGGCAGGGGGTGCCCTAGAGTACTTC. Translation: CAWSPGAGGALEYF.

The rearrangement links TRBV2 to TRBJ2-5, with TRBD2 matching over 13 bases. This CDR3 region has 14 residues. Trimming took 6 bases from V and 5 from J; bases not matched to a gene: 3. In germline, CDR1 is SNHLY, CDR2 FYNNEI. The CDR3 coding sequence is TGTGCCAGCAGGGGACTAGCGGGGTTTGAGACCCAGTACTTC. Translated: CASRGLAGFETQYF.

The chain joins TRBV24-1 to TRBJ2-5; TRBD1 agrees at 9 bases. Germline V gene sequence: CDR1 KGHDR, CDR2 SFDVKD. V shed 7 bases, J shed 5 bases, and the junction held 4 bases outside the gene matches. The CDR3 has 13 residues. CDR3 DNA: TGTGCCACCAGACAGGGGGCGCGGGAGACCCAGTACTTC. Protein product: CATRQGARETQYF.

V and J are TRBV7-9 and TRBJ1-3; the D is unclear. Germline lookup yields CDR1 SEHNR and CDR2 FQNEAQ (reference sequence). The CDR3 is 14 amino acids. V gave up 0 bases and J gave up 3 bases, with 6 bases separating them. The CDR3 region has the DNA TGTGCCAGCAGCTTAGCGCAGCGTGGAAACACCATATATTTT. Translated: CASSLAQRGNTIYF.

Here the CDR3 DNA reads TGTGCCAGCAGCCCCTACAGGGATGGGGACAATGAGCAGTTCTTC. It codes for CASSPYRDGDNEQFF. The chain combines TRBV7-2 with TRBJ2-1; TRBD1 is a possible D gene (6 bases). CDR1 SGHTA and CDR2 FQGNSA come from the germline V gene. CDR3 size: 15 residues. Between the trimmed V and J ends, which lost 5 bases and 5 bases, there was a span of 16 bases.

The chain combines TRBV30 with TRBJ1-3; a weak D match, TRBD1 (6 bases). Germline CDR1 reads GTSNPN; CDR2 reads SVGIG (reference sequence). The CDR3 runs 14 residues. V was clipped by 3 bases and J by 1 base, with 10 bases between them. The CDR3 loop is CAWRADRSGNTIYF. CDR3 bases: TGTGCCTGGAGAGCGGACAGATCTGGAAACACCATATATTTT. Drawing the rest from reference TRBV30 and TRBJ1-3, the complete variable domain is SQTIHQWPATLVQPVGSPLSLECTVEGTSNPNLYWYRQAAGRGLQLLFYSVGIGQISSEVPQNLSASRPQDRQFILSSKKLLLSDSGFYLCAWRADRSGNTIYFGEGSWLTVV.

The chain joins TRBV7-2 to TRBJ2-5, with 8 bases fitting TRBD1. V lost 0 bases, J lost 2 bases, and 5 bases stayed unmatched. CDR1 is SGHTA, CDR2 FQGNSA, per germline. The CDR3 sequence is 16 residues long. CDR3 residues: CASSLAVRGHQETQYF. The CDR3 nucleotides read TGTGCCAGCAGCTTAGCGGTCAGGGGGCATCAAGAGACCCAGTACTTC.

The chain recombines TRBV4-1 with TRBJ1-2, with D tentatively TRBD1 (5 bases). This CDR3 is 19 amino acids long. Germline V CDR1 and CDR2: MGHRA, YSYEKL. Trimming took off 0 bases at V and 1 base at J, with 21 bases between the two ends. CDR3 bases: TGCGCCAGCAGCCAAGATCCTGGGGGAGGGACGTACGGTAACTATGGCTACACCTTC. Amino acids: CASSQDPGGGTYGNYGYTF.

This clone appeared a single time. The chain carries TRBV19 and TRBJ1-2; D ambiguous. The CDR3 runs to 16 residues. V gave up 8 bases and J gave up 0 bases, with 19 bases separating them. In germline, CDR1 is LNHDA, CDR2 SQIVND (reference sequence). CDR3 DNA sequence: TGTGCCAGTCTCCCCGAGGGAAGTAGCGCTAACTATGGCTACACCTTC. Its protein product is CASLPEGSSANYGYTF. Complete variable domain (other parts from reference TRBV19 and TRBJ1-2): DGGITQSPKYLFRKEGQNVTLSCEQNLNHDAMYWYRQDPGQGLRLIYYSQIVNDFQKGDIAEGYSVSREKKESFPLTVTSAQKNPTAFYLCASLPEGSSANYGYTFGSGTRLTVV.

The chain has TRBV21-1 and TRBJ2-3; TRBD1 is the table's D call, not checked against the DNA. TRBV21-1 is a recognized pseudogene. The CDR3 is made up of 18 amino acids. CDR3 DNA: TGTGCCAGCAGCACAAAAACAAGACAGCTTTCTAGCACAGATACGCAGTATTTT. This encodes CASSTKTRQLSSTDTQYF.

This chain connects TRBV30 to TRBJ1-1; D possibly corresponds to TRBD1 (6 bases). CDR3 length: 13 amino acids. Germline-derived CDR1 and CDR2 are GTSNPN and SVGIG (reference sequence). The V and J ends lost 2 bases and 4 bases respectively, with 11 bases between them. The CDR3 nucleotides are TGTGCCTGGAGTATGGGGGCGCCCACTGAAGCTTTCTTT. Translating gives CAWSMGAPTEAFF.